This T cell receptor beta chain was sequenced for a study of T cell responses to AZD1222 COVID-19 vaccine. Study observations and caveats: Donors were largely white British and mainly female; clonal diversity was possibly underestimated. Reports indicate that nearly half of spike-specific TCRs are directed at unmutated variant regions. At study baseline, merely about 6 AZD1222 recipients were seropositive.

About this clone: Its target is not known.

Libraries were prepared by immunoSEQ multiplex PCR; TCRdb keeps only in-frame clonotypes and omits some of them. This table has approximately 50,000 clones, over 60% appearing once. Trimming stripped 2 bases from V and 8 bases from J, with 15 bases between. The length of the CDR3 is 14 residues. The germline CDR1 and CDR2 sequences are MDHEN and SYDVKM. The J gene is TRBJ1-2, the V gene TRBV28; weak D call: TRBD1 (5 bases). The sample in question was peripheral blood, obtained on day 0 of AZD1222 vaccination. This TCR derives from an adult in good health. The CDR3 sequence: CASSLTEGLRGYTF. CDR3 coding DNA: TGTGCCAGCAGTTTAACGGAGGGGCTAAGAGGCTACACCTTC.